This entry features one T cell receptor beta chain sequence. Using immunoSEQ multiplex PCR, the repertoire was profiled, and TCRdb retains in-frame clones only, with some absent. Of tens of thousands of clones listed, roughly 89% are singletons. CDR3 length: 15 amino acids. Germline V gives CDR1 SGHRS, CDR2 YFSETQ. Trimming removed 4 bases at V and 1 base at J, with 14 bases between. These data come from a study of OX40 agonist ivuxolimab in advanced cancers. This material consisted of CD4+ or CD8+ T cells sorted from blood, taken in a trial of the OX40 agonist ivuxolimab. V usage is TRBV5-1 and J usage is TRBJ1-1; a weak D match, TRBD1 (5 bases). The receptor comes from an adult with an advanced solid tumor such as melanoma, head and neck, liver or kidney cancer. The CDR3 sequence is CASSARGGQNTEAFF. In DNA form, the CDR3 reads TGCGCCAGCAGCGCCCGGGGCGGACAGAACACTGAAGCTTTCTTT.